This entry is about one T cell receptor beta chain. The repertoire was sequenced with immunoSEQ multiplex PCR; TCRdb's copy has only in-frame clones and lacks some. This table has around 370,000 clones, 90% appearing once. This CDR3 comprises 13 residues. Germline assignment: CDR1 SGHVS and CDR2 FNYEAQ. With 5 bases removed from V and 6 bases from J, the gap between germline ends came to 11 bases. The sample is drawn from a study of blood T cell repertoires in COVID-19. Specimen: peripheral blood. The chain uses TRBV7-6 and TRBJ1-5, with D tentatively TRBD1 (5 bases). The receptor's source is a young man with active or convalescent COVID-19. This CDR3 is CASSTLGGQPQHF. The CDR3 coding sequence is TGTGCCAGCAGCACCCTCGGGGGTCAGCCCCAGCATTTT.